The 17 T cell receptor beta chains below come from one sample, sequenced in a study of long-term antiretroviral therapy in people with HIV. It was version v3.0 of the immunoSEQ assay that was run at survey level. Assay used: immunoSEQ multiplex PCR; TCRdb lists only in-frame clones, some missing. The table has under 45,000 clones, more than 80% seen once. The sample here was unsorted PBMCs, taken 3.1 years after starting antiretroviral therapy. These receptors all come from a woman between 50 and 59 years old with HIV.

This clone has just one count. V is TRBV27 and J is TRBJ1-1, with TRBD1 matching 10 bases. CDR3 length: 14 amino acids. The V segment lost 5 bases and the J segment 5 bases; nucleotides outside the gene matches: 5. Per the germline V gene, CDR1 is MNHEY and CDR2 is SMNVEV (reference sequence). CDR3 DNA sequence: TGTGCCAGCAGTCTGACAGGGGGCGGAACTGAAGCTTTCTTT. Encoded protein: CASSLTGGGTEAFF.

The chain couples TRBV25-1 to TRBJ2-1; 8 nucleotides align to TRBD2. The V and J ends lost 5 bases and 4 bases, in that order; junction bases with no gene match: 7. Germline V gene lookup returns CDR1 MGHDK and CDR2 SYGVNS. The CDR3 extends over 15 amino acids. The CDR3 reads CASSPPAGVYNEQFF. The CDR3 nucleotides are TGTGCCAGCAGTCCTCCAGCGGGGGTTTACAATGAGCAGTTCTTC.

This clone was picked up one time. The rearrangement uses TRBV7-9 and TRBJ2-7, with D possibly being TRBD1 (5 bases). Germline-derived CDR1 and CDR2 are SEHNR and FQNEAQ (reference sequence). The CDR3 totals 14 residues. V lost 5 bases and J 4 bases, leaving 15 bases between the germline ends. The CDR3 nucleotides read TGTGCCAGCAGCACCCAGGGCCACGGGTACGAGCAGTACTTC. This gives the protein CASSTQGHGYEQYF. The full variable domain, with the rest looked up from reference TRBV7-9 and TRBJ2-7, is DTGVSQNPRHKITKRGQNVTFRCDPISEHNRLYWYRQTLGQGPEFLTYFQNEAQLEKSRLLSDRFSAERPKGSFSTLEIQRTEQGDSAMYLCASSTQGHGYEQYFGPGTRLTVT.

The V call is TRBV11-1, the J call TRBJ1-1; the D gene is possibly TRBD1 (6 bases). The CDR3 sequence is 16 residues long. Germline CDR1 SGHAT, CDR2 FQDESV (reference sequence). V was clipped by 6 bases and J by 3 bases, with 20 bases between them. CDR3 region: CASRRRPGAGDTEAFF. CDR3 bases: TGTGCCAGCAGACGGCGGCCAGGGGCCGGGGACACTGAAGCTTTCTTT.

This chain connects TRBV5-5 to TRBJ2-7, with 7 bases fitting TRBD2. CDR3 length: 16 amino acids. Germline CDR1 reads SGHKS; CDR2 reads YYEKEE (reference sequence). The V segment lost 2 bases and the J segment 1 base; nucleotides outside the gene matches: 9. The CDR3, as DNA: TGTGCCAGCAGCTTAACAACGGGGGGTCCTTCCTACGAGCAGTACTTC. Translating it yields CASSLTTGGPSYEQYF. Together with reference TRBV5-5 and TRBJ2-7, the CDR3 gives the full variable domain: DAGVTQSPTHLIKTRGQQVTLRCSPISGHKSVSWYQQVLGQGPQFIFQYYEKEERGRGNFPDRFSARQFPNYSSELNVNALLLGDSALYLCASSLTTGGPSYEQYFGPGTRLTVT.

A single count supports this clone. The chain joins TRBV7-2 to TRBJ1-2; the D is unclear. V shed 2 bases and J shed 1 base, with 8 bases lying between them. The CDR3 covers 14 residues. CDR1 and CDR2 from the germline V gene are SGHTA and FQGNSA. CDR3 sequence (DNA): TGTGCCAGCAGCTTACGTGCAGTTAACTATGGCTACACCTTC. This codes for CASSLRAVNYGYTF.

This rearrangement joins TRBV6-6 to TRBJ1-1; 8 bases agree with TRBD1. The ends lost 10 bases at V and 4 bases at J; junction bases unmatched: 11. There are 14 residues in the CDR3. From germline, CDR1 is MNHNY and CDR2 SVGAGI (reference sequence). The CDR3 sequence: CATSDRGRGTEAFF. Here the CDR3 DNA reads TGTGCCACCTCTGACAGGGGCAGGGGCACTGAAGCTTTCTTT.

The genes are TRBV6-5 and TRBJ2-7; D is ambiguous. Germline CDR1 MNHEY, CDR2 SVGAGI. Trimming removed 2 bases at V and 2 bases at J, with 7 bases between. The CDR3 runs 13 residues. CDR3 sequence reads: CASSYQSTYEQYF. The DNA of the CDR3 is TGTGCCAGCAGTTACCAGTCGACCTACGAGCAGTACTTC.

A few counts support this clone. This sequence joins TRBV19 and TRBJ1-1; D is perhaps TRBD1 (5 bases). CDR3 size: 13 residues. The germline V gene has CDR1 LNHDA and CDR2 SQIVND (reference sequence). V was cut by 3 bases and J by 4 bases, with 9 bases left in between. CDR3 sequence (DNA): TGTGCCAGTAGTATTGGGGGTGGCACTGAAGCTTTCTTT. Residues: CASSIGGGTEAFF.

The V gene is TRBV4-3, the J gene TRBJ2-1, with 14 bases that match TRBD2. Germline CDR1 LGHNA, CDR2 YSLEER. The CDR3 is made up of 20 amino acids. V was clipped by 0 bases and J by 0 bases; unmatched bases: 7. The CDR3 loop reads CASSQEGLAGALSSYNEQFF. For the CDR3, the DNA is TGCGCCAGCAGCCAAGAGGGACTAGCGGGGGCACTGAGCTCCTACAATGAGCAGTTCTTC.

This chain connects TRBV7-6 to TRBJ1-1, with D hard to call. The ends were cut back, 1 base at V and 4 bases at J, with 19 bases in the middle. The CDR3 loop spans 17 amino acids. Germline V gives CDR1 SGHVS, CDR2 FNYEAQ. The DNA of the CDR3 is TGTGCCAGCAGCTTAGAGGCTATTTCAGTTCTTCCCACTGAAGCTTTCTTT. Translated: CASSLEAISVLPTEAFF.

A single count supports this clone. In DNA, the CDR3 is TGTGCCAGCAGCCAAGATTTGGGCACAGATACGCAGTATTTT. This gives the protein CASSQDLGTDTQYF. The chain links TRBV4-2 to TRBJ2-3; D gene unclear. V lost 0 bases and J 1 base, leaving 5 bases between the germline ends. CDR1 is LGHNA and CDR2 is YNFKEQ in the germline V gene. The CDR3 totals 14 residues.

This chain links TRBV25-1 with TRBJ1-2, with 7 bases that match TRBD1. The CDR3 length is 14 residues. Germline V gene data show CDR1 as MGHDK and CDR2 as SYGVNS. V lost 4 bases, J lost 5 bases, and 7 bases stayed unmatched. The CDR3 sequence is CASSGDRDWYGYTF. The CDR3, as DNA: TGTGCCAGCAGTGGAGACAGGGATTGGTATGGCTACACCTTC.

This clone showed up just once. The J gene is TRBJ1-1, the V gene TRBV7-3; D perhaps matches TRBD1 (5 bases). The germline V gene has CDR1 SGHTA and CDR2 FQGTGA. Trimming took 5 bases from V and 3 from J, leaving 16 bases between them. This CDR3 comprises 15 residues. The CDR3 region is CASSRSRQGDTEAFF. CDR3 nucleotides: TGTGCCAGCAGCCGAAGTAGGCAGGGAGACACTGAAGCTTTCTTT.

The V gene is TRBV5-1, the J gene TRBJ1-6, with unresolved D. CDR1 is SGHRS, CDR2 YFSETQ, per germline. The V and J ends lost 4 bases and 0 bases respectively, with 14 bases between them. The CDR3 consists of 17 residues. The DNA for the CDR3 is TGCGCCAGCAGCCCGAGTGGGTTAAGCTCCTATAATTCACCCCTCCACTTT. It specifies CASSPSGLSSYNSPLHF.

V gene TRBV25-1 combines with J gene TRBJ1-2; 8 bases align to TRBD1. CDR1 and CDR2 (germline): MGHDK, SYGVNS. The trim removed 6 bases at V and 6 bases at J, leaving 6 bases unmatched. The CDR3 runs to 13 residues. CDR3 in amino acids: CASSGQGWDGYTF. The CDR3 nucleotides read TGTGCCAGCAGCGGACAGGGATGGGATGGCTACACCTTC.

The V call is TRBV18, the J call TRBJ1-4; TRBD1 agrees at 7 bases. J lost 10 bases, V lost 4 bases, and 9 bases had no gene match. CDR1 and CDR2 (germline): KGHSH, LQKENI. The CDR3 contains 14 residues. CDR3: CASSLPTGQRKLFF. CDR3 sequence (DNA): TGTGCCAGCTCACTGCCAACGGGACAGCGAAAACTGTTTTTT.